This T cell receptor (beta chain) was recorded in a study of T cells after yellow fever vaccination. Study observations and caveats: Most clones from primary vaccination resurfaced after the booster (roughly 96% CD4, 75% to 90% CD8). Compared with primary, the secondary response was weaker and peaked at day 5, not 15.

Making TCR cDNA involved 5'RACE template switching, which added UMIs and a universal primer site. TCRdb reanalysed the 5' RACE reads using MiXCR and keeps one entry per CDR3 protein. The table lists some 290,000 distinct CDR3 sequences, roughly a tenth of them singletons. This clonotype was counted a few times. Its target is not known. The sequence derives from a man between 18 and 29 years old who received the YFV17D yellow fever vaccine. The sample consisted of CD4+ T cells sorted from PBMCs, taken 45 days after the yellow fever booster vaccination.

The CDR3 DNA reads as TGTGCTAGTGGTTCCGGACAGGGGTGGAACACCATATATTTT. Protein: CASGSGQGWNTIYF. This chain joins TRBV12-5 and TRBJ1-3, with TRBD1 matching 9 bases. Germline V gene lookup returns CDR1 LGHNT and CDR2 FRNRAP. The ends lost 4 bases at V and 7 bases at J; junction bases unmatched: 5. The length of the CDR3 is 14 residues.